What follows are 27 T cell receptor beta chains derived from one specimen sequenced in a study of cytomegalovirus exposure and HLA in healthy donors. Assay used: immunoSEQ multiplex PCR; TCRdb lists only in-frame clones, some missing. The sample yields more than 85,000 clones, roughly 95% seen once. The sequenced sample was PBMCs. These receptors originate from a young woman in good health and CMV-seronegative.

The chain is built from TRBV5-1 and TRBJ2-5, with unresolved D. Trimming took off 2 bases at V and 5 bases at J, with 10 bases between the two ends. The germline V gene has CDR1 SGHRS and CDR2 YFSETQ. The CDR3 has 13 residues. DNA for the CDR3: TGCGCCAGCAGCTTCCTAGGCCGGGAGACCCAGTACTTC. Its translation: CASSFLGRETQYF.

The chain joins TRBV7-2 to TRBJ1-2; D is unclear. This CDR3 is 12 amino acids long. The germline CDR1 and CDR2 sequences are SGHTA and FQGNSA. The V end was cut by 7 bases, the J end by 8 bases, with 14 bases between. CDR3 nucleotide sequence: TGTGCCAGCATCAGAGGAGTCGAGGGCTACACCTTC. This codes for CASIRGVEGYTF. The whole variable domain, remainder taken from reference TRBV7-2 and TRBJ1-2, is GAGVSQSPSNKVTEKGKDVELRCDPISGHTALYWYRQSLGQGLEFLIYFQGNSAPDKSGLPSDRFSAERTGGSVSTLTIQRTQQEDSAVYLCASIRGVEGYTFGSGTRLTVV.

The chain combines TRBV6-4 with TRBJ1-3; D unclear. The CDR3 sequence is 16 residues long. CDR1 MRHNA and CDR2 SNTAGT come from the germline V gene. V was cut by 2 bases and J by 0 bases, with 11 bases left in between. CDR3 protein: CASSDGQNSSGNTIYF. The CDR3 nucleotides read TGTGCCAGCAGTGACGGGCAGAATTCCTCTGGAAACACCATATATTTT.

V gene TRBV5-6 combines with J gene TRBJ2-7; 7 nucleotides agree with TRBD1. The germline V gene encodes CDR1 SGHDT and CDR2 YYEEEE. J gave up 6 bases and V 1 base, and 7 bases lay outside the gene matches. This CDR3 comprises 14 residues. CDR3 coding DNA: TGTGCCAGCAGCTTGTTTCAGGGGGTCGGCGAGCAGTACTTC. It yields the protein CASSLFQGVGEQYF.

The rearrangement uses TRBV25-1 and TRBJ2-7, with 9 bases that match TRBD2. Looked up from germline, CDR1 is MGHDK and CDR2 is SYGVNS. CDR3 size: 17 residues. The J segment lost 4 bases and the V segment lost 5 bases, leaving 15 bases of the junction unmatched. The chain's CDR3 is CASSNPSGVSGRYEQYF. The CDR3, as DNA: TGTGCCAGCAGTAACCCTTCGGGTGTAAGCGGGAGGTACGAGCAGTACTTC.

The gene calls are TRBV30 and TRBJ2-7; 7 nucleotides align to TRBD1. The germline gives CDR1 GTSNPN, CDR2 SVGIG (reference sequence). CDR3 length equals 15 residues. The trim removed 1 base at V and 3 bases at J, leaving 9 bases unmatched. The CDR3: CAWSAPDRALYEQYF. The CDR3 nucleotides read TGTGCCTGGAGTGCCCCCGACAGGGCCCTCTACGAGCAGTACTTC.

This chain uses TRBV6-1 with TRBJ2-3; 7 bases match TRBD1. Unmatched junction bases numbered 9, after V lost 3 bases and J lost 0 bases. The length of the CDR3 is 17 residues. Per germline, CDR1 MNHNS and CDR2 SASEGT. The chain's CDR3 is CASSDDTGTASTDTQYF. DNA for the CDR3: TGTGCCAGCAGTGACGATACCGGGACAGCCAGCACAGATACGCAGTATTTT.

This clone was recorded once. The V and J genes are TRBV2 and TRBJ2-3; D is perhaps TRBD1 (5 bases). Trimming pared 3 bases from V and 0 bases from J, leaving 13 bases between. CDR1 SNHLY and CDR2 FYNNEI come from the germline V gene. This CDR3 comprises 16 residues. As DNA, the CDR3 is TGTGCCAGCAGTGACCGACAGCGATCTAGCACAGATACGCAGTATTTT. It encodes CASSDRQRSSTDTQYF.

This chain uses TRBV5-1 with TRBJ1-1; a possible D gene is TRBD1 (6 bases). The CDR3 is made up of 14 amino acids. Trimming stripped 2 bases from V and 3 bases from J, with 11 bases between. Germline V gene lookup returns CDR1 SGHRS and CDR2 YFSETQ. The CDR3 region has the DNA TGCGCCAGCAGCTTCAGGGGAGTGGACACTGAAGCTTTCTTT. It encodes CASSFRGVDTEAFF.

The V gene is TRBV6-1, the J gene TRBJ2-7; TRBD1 aligns across 8 bases. The CDR3 sequence is 14 residues long. With V trimmed by 2 bases and J by 4 bases, 4 bases remained unmatched. The V gene's germline CDR1 is MNHNS and CDR2 SASEGT. CDR3 nucleotide sequence: TGTGCCAGCAGTGAACAGGGGGCGCTTTACGAGCAGTACTTC. Its protein is CASSEQGALYEQYF.

The CDR3 DNA reads as TGTGCCAGCAGCTTAACCGGGACAGGCCCACCCCTCCACTTT. Amino acid sequence: CASSLTGTGPPLHF. This sequence joins TRBV7-9 and TRBJ1-6, with 8 positions matching TRBD1. Germline values: CDR1 SEHNR, CDR2 FQNEAQ (reference sequence). The CDR3 is made up of 14 amino acids. After removal of 2 bases from V and 11 bases from J, the junction contained 5 bases not matched to a gene.

The V gene is TRBV7-9, the J gene TRBJ2-2; 8 nucleotides line up with TRBD2. There are 16 residues in the CDR3. V shed 5 bases and J 0 bases; nucleotides not matched to a gene: 5. From germline, CDR1 is SEHNR and CDR2 FQNEAQ (reference sequence). The CDR3 sequence: CASSILAAPNTGELFF. CDR3 sequence (DNA): TGTGCCAGCAGCATACTAGCGGCCCCGAACACCGGGGAGCTGTTTTTT.

The chain couples TRBV11-2 to TRBJ2-7, with D perhaps matching TRBD2 (5 bases). Germline V lookup: CDR1 SGHAT, CDR2 FQNNGV. The V and J ends lost 2 bases and 0 bases respectively, with 14 bases between them. The CDR3 is 16 residues long. In DNA form, the CDR3 reads TGTGCCAGCAGCTTATCTTTATCGGGGAACTCCTACGAGCAGTACTTC. Protein sequence: CASSLSLSGNSYEQYF.

This sequence joins TRBV6-1 and TRBJ2-7; 7 bases fit TRBD2. The CDR3 runs 13 residues. Trimming removed 10 bases from V and 7 bases from J; junction bases left unmatched: 13. Germline V CDR1 and CDR2: MNHNS, SASEGT. The CDR3 DNA sequence: TGTGCCACGCTTGAGGGGAGGGAGAGGGAGCAGTACTTC. Translated, it gives CATLEGREREQYF.

The V and J genes are TRBV13 and TRBJ2-7; D might be TRBD2 (6 bases). Trimming removed 4 bases from V and 7 bases from J, with 17 bases in between. This CDR3 has 14 amino acids. Germline V gives CDR1 PRHDT, CDR2 FYEKMQ (reference sequence). Here the CDR3 reads CASSSRDSKREQYF. CDR3 coding DNA: TGTGCCAGCAGCTCAAGGGACTCCAAGAGGGAGCAGTACTTC. Together with reference TRBV13 and TRBJ2-7, the CDR3 gives the full variable domain: AAGVIQSPRHLIKEKRETATLKCYPIPRHDTVYWYQQGPGQDPQFLISFYEKMQSDKGSIPDRFSAQQFSDYHSELNMSSLELGDSALYFCASSSRDSKREQYFGPGTRLTVT.

The chain couples TRBV7-8 to TRBJ1-4, with no clear D. The CDR3 is made up of 13 amino acids. Germline assignment: CDR1 SGHVS and CDR2 FQNEAQ. V dropped 6 bases and J dropped 3 bases, with 8 bases sitting between them. The CDR3 nucleotides are TGTGCCAGCAGGGAGCATTCTAATGAAAAACTGTTTTTT. Its protein is CASREHSNEKLFF.

This chain joins TRBV19 and TRBJ1-1; D is perhaps TRBD1 (6 bases). The CDR3 totals 16 residues. V shed 1 base and J shed 7 bases, with 19 bases lying between them. Germline V CDR1 and CDR2: LNHDA, SQIVND (reference sequence). CDR3 DNA: TGTGCCAGTAGTATAGGAAACAGGGATCCCCCCTATGAAGCTTTCTTT. The encoded protein is CASSIGNRDPPYEAFF.

The gene calls are TRBV19 and TRBJ1-5; unclear D gene. CDR3 length: 14 amino acids. Trimming took 6 bases from V and 4 from J, leaving 13 bases between them. Germline assignment: CDR1 LNHDA and CDR2 SQIVND (reference sequence). As DNA, the CDR3 is TGTGCCAGTAGAGGAGGATGGGAGAATCAGCCCCAGCATTTT. Its protein is CASRGGWENQPQHF. Combining the CDR3 with reference TRBV19 and TRBJ1-5 gives the whole variable domain DGGITQSPKYLFRKEGQNVTLSCEQNLNHDAMYWYRQDPGQGLRLIYYSQIVNDFQKGDIAEGYSVSREKKESFPLTVTSAQKNPTAFYLCASRGGWENQPQHFGDGTRLSIL.

The chain recombines TRBV11-2 with TRBJ1-2; no clear D gene. V was shortened by 1 base and J by 4 bases, with 10 bases between the two germline ends. This CDR3 region has 14 residues. Germline-derived CDR1 and CDR2 are SGHAT and FQNNGV. This chain's CDR3 is CASSLVEGSYGYTF. The CDR3 DNA reads as TGTGCCAGCAGCTTAGTTGAGGGTAGCTATGGCTACACCTTC. The complete variable domain, with remaining parts taken from reference TRBV11-2 and TRBJ1-2, reads EAGVAQSPRYKIIEKRQSVAFWCNPISGHATLYWYQQILGQGPKLLIQFQNNGVVDDSQLPKDRFSAERLKGVDSTLKIQPAKLEDSAVYLCASSLVEGSYGYTFGSGTRLTVV.

This sequence joins TRBV29-1 and TRBJ2-1; D gene ambiguous. The CDR3 runs 11 residues. Germline loops: CDR1 SQVTM, CDR2 ANQGSEA. Deletions cut 3 bases from V and 7 bases from J, with 7 bases between. This CDR3 is CSVERWNEQFF. In DNA form, the CDR3 reads TGCAGCGTTGAGAGGTGGAATGAGCAGTTCTTC.

V and J are TRBV6-5 and TRBJ1-6; 9 bases are a match to TRBD1. Germline lookup yields CDR1 MNHEY and CDR2 SVGAGI. CDR3 length: 14 amino acids. V shed 5 bases and J 10 bases; nucleotides not matched to a gene: 6. The chain's CDR3 is CASSQGQGNSPLHF. As DNA, the CDR3 is TGTGCCAGCAGTCAAGGACAGGGGAACTCACCCCTCCACTTT.

The chain recombines TRBV19 with TRBJ1-1, with D unresolved. This CDR3 is built from 13 residues. The germline V and J ends were trimmed by 8 bases and 1 base, with 11 bases remaining between them. From germline, CDR1 is LNHDA and CDR2 SQIVND (reference sequence). Here the CDR3 DNA reads TGTGCCAGTTTTGAACACCCGAACACTGAAGCTTTCTTT. The encoded protein is CASFEHPNTEAFF.

The chain has TRBV19 and TRBJ1-1, with D possibly being TRBD1 (5 bases). Germline V gives CDR1 LNHDA, CDR2 SQIVND (reference sequence). Trimming shortened V by 6 bases and J by 0 bases, and 14 bases separated the two germline ends. There are 15 residues in the CDR3. CDR3: CASSRTGGMNTEAFF. The CDR3 DNA sequence: TGTGCCAGTAGCCGGACCGGGGGAATGAACACTGAAGCTTTCTTT. The variable domain in full, completed from reference TRBV19 and TRBJ1-1, reads DGGITQSPKYLFRKEGQNVTLSCEQNLNHDAMYWYRQDPGQGLRLIYYSQIVNDFQKGDIAEGYSVSREKKESFPLTVTSAQKNPTAFYLCASSRTGGMNTEAFFGQGTRLTVV.

J is TRBJ2-5 and V is TRBV9, with D perhaps matching TRBD2 (5 bases). The end of the DNA aligns better with TRBJ2-7, so the J call may be wrong. The CDR3 covers 14 residues. Germline V gene data show CDR1 as SGDLS and CDR2 as YYNGEE. Written as DNA, the CDR3 is TGTGCCAGCAGCGTAGATCAGCGGCCGTACGAGCAGTACTTC. As protein: CASSVDQRPYEQYF.

The chain links TRBV2 to TRBJ2-5, with 8 bases that match TRBD2. V lost 3 bases to trimming and J lost 5 bases; unmatched junction nucleotides: 8. The CDR3 totals 15 residues. Germline-derived CDR1 and CDR2 are SNHLY and FYNNEI. The CDR3 reads CASSDRGGIAETQYF. CDR3 coding DNA: TGTGCCAGCAGTGACCGGGGGGGGATTGCGGAGACCCAGTACTTC.

This rearrangement joins TRBV18 to TRBJ1-5; TRBD1 agrees at 11 bases. Germline V lookup: CDR1 KGHSH, CDR2 LQKENI. V gave up 3 bases and J gave up 8 bases; unmatched junction bases: 6. The CDR3 is 15 amino acids. This CDR3 is CASSPSGQGAKPQHF. DNA for the CDR3: TGTGCCAGCTCACCCTCCGGACAGGGGGCTAAGCCCCAGCATTTT.

V is TRBV7-8 and J is TRBJ1-4; D gene unclear. Germline CDR1 SGHVS, CDR2 FQNEAQ. Trimming removed 1 base at V and 10 bases at J, with 16 bases between. CDR3 size: 15 residues. The CDR3 loop reads CASSLVRGYQGKLFF. CDR3 sequence (DNA): TGTGCCAGCAGCTTAGTCCGGGGTTACCAAGGAAAACTGTTTTTT.